This T cell receptor (beta chain) was observed in a study of T cell clones after liver transplantation. Across the whole study: Until 12-24 months post-transplant, subjects got standard immunosuppression and no induction. Study-wide results and caveats: Migration into the graft, not deletion, may explain lost graft donor-reactive T cells.

Using immunoSEQ multiplex PCR, the repertoire was profiled, and TCRdb retains in-frame clones only, with some absent. The sample has fewer than 110,000 clones, 80% to 90% seen once. Regarding this clone: Its antigen is as yet unknown.

Germline-derived CDR1 and CDR2 are SGHDT and YYEEEE. V was clipped by 4 bases and J by 1 base, with 11 bases between them. CDR3 length: 14 residues. This receptor was taken from a human patient who received a liver transplant. The graft donor may be the source of some T cells. J is TRBJ1-2 and V is TRBV5-6; no clear D. The sequenced sample was CD4+ T cells from blood, obtained approximately 43 months after liver transplant. CDR3 in amino acids: CASSPTVVNYGYTF. The CDR3 DNA reads as TGTGCCAGCAGCCCCACGGTAGTTAACTATGGCTACACCTTC.